These 25 T cell receptor beta chains were all obtained from the same sample, sequenced in a study of T cell repertoires in cytomegalovirus infection (dated by TCRdb to the late 2010s). Sequencing took place on an Illumina HiSeq 1500. TCRdb trimmed the raw reads at Q25, called clones with MiXCR and kept productive beta chains. Records with the same CDR3 protein are collapsed into one entry carrying the most frequent genes and DNA. Within this sample are more than 250,000 distinct CDR3 sequences, with about 13% of them counted one time only. Around 8.7% of the sample comes from the top ten. Sequencing was carried out using PBMCs. The receptor set was obtained from a human donor in good health (CMV status not recorded). Some clones in this sample may be carry-over from other donors' samples.

This clonotype was found many times. This rearrangement joins TRBV7-2 to TRBJ2-2; D perhaps matches TRBD2 (5 bases). Germline-derived CDR1 and CDR2 are SGHTA and FQGNSA. V was trimmed by 2 bases and J by 4 bases, leaving 11 bases between them. This CDR3 spans 15 amino acids. The CDR3 nucleotides are TGTGCCAGCAGCTTATATTCTACTAGCACCGGGGAGCTGTTTTTT. Translation: CASSLYSTSTGELFF.

The sample holds many counts of this clonotype. The rearrangement joins TRBV5-4 to TRBJ2-1; 7 bases map to TRBD1. V trimming: 3 bases; J trimming: 6 bases; junction bases outside the gene matches: 9. CDR1 is SGHNT and CDR2 is YYREEE in the germline V gene (reference sequence). The CDR3 sequence is 15 residues long. The DNA for the CDR3 is TGTGCCAGCAGCTCGAAACGGACAGGACCCAATGAGCAGTTCTTC. Amino acid sequence: CASSSKRTGPNEQFF.

With regard to this clonotype: A much bigger clone sits one base away, suggesting this may be a read error. The chain recombines TRBV7-6 with TRBJ2-1; D may be TRBD2 (5 bases). CDR1 SGHVS and CDR2 FNYEAQ come from the germline V gene. The length of the CDR3 is 12 residues. CDR3 sequence (DNA): TGTGCCATCAGCTTCGGGGTAAATGAGCAGTTCTTC. Protein sequence: CAISFGVNEQFF.

CDR3 DNA: TGCAGTGCTAGTCCCAGCGGGAGTCAGAAGGGCGGGGAGCTGTTTTTT. Translated: CSASPSGSQKGGELFF. The chain employs TRBV20-1 and TRBJ2-2; TRBD2 aligns across 8 bases. The CDR3 totals 16 residues. J was trimmed by 7 bases and V by 3 bases; bases with no gene match: 13. The germline gives CDR1 DFQATT, CDR2 SNEGSKA (reference sequence).

This clonotype was observed at least ten times. The V and J genes are TRBV4-3 and TRBJ1-6, with 7 nucleotides matching TRBD1. J gave up 10 bases and V 1 base, and 10 bases lay outside the gene matches. The CDR3 totals 16 residues. Germline assignment: CDR1 LGHNA and CDR2 YSLEER. The CDR3 protein is CASSQARETGSSPLHF. As DNA, the CDR3 is TGCGCCAGCAGCCAAGCTAGGGAGACAGGGTCCTCACCCCTCCACTTT.

This clonotype was recorded many times. The CDR3 coding sequence is TGTGCCAGCAGCCAGACCACAGGGGGAAGTTGGAATGAGCAGTTCTTC. Its translation is CASSQTTGGSWNEQFF. This rearrangement joins TRBV5-6 to TRBJ2-1; 8 positions agree with TRBD1. Losses at the gene ends were 4 bases for V and 7 bases for J; bases not matched to a gene: 13. The CDR3 runs 16 residues. From germline, CDR1 is SGHDT and CDR2 YYEEEE.

The sample holds many counts of this clonotype. This chain joins TRBV4-1 and TRBJ1-1; D is perhaps TRBD1 (6 bases). This CDR3 comprises 13 residues. The germline CDR1 and CDR2 sequences are MGHRA and YSYEKL. V dropped 1 base and J dropped 9 bases, with 12 bases sitting between them. The CDR3 DNA sequence: TGCGCCAGCAGCCAAGCCCAGGGGAGAAAAGCTTTCTTT. This gives the protein CASSQAQGRKAFF.

This clonotype was counted ten times or more. The chain combines TRBV20-1 with TRBJ2-5, with D uncertain. The CDR3 covers 15 residues. CDR1 and CDR2 from the germline V gene are DFQATT and SNEGSKA (reference sequence). V dropped 7 bases and J dropped 7 bases, with 25 bases sitting between them. The CDR3 region has the DNA TGCAGTGTCACTGTGACCGAGTGGGCCAAAGGGACCCAGTACTTC. Protein sequence: CSVTVTEWAKGTQYF.

This chain joins TRBV29-1 and TRBJ2-7; 7 nucleotides align to TRBD1. With 6 bases clipped from V and 6 bases from J, the junction kept 11 bases outside the gene matches. This CDR3 comprises 13 residues. In germline, CDR1 is SQVTM, CDR2 ANQGSEA. The DNA for the CDR3 is TGCAGCGTCGCGATACAGGGGTCAGCCGAGCAGTACTTC. This sequence encodes CSVAIQGSAEQYF.

The chain employs TRBV7-9 and TRBJ1-2; 7 bases are a match to TRBD1. J was trimmed by 8 bases and V by 5 bases; bases with no gene match: 11. Germline lookup yields CDR1 SEHNR and CDR2 FQNEAQ (reference sequence). The CDR3 sequence is 14 residues long. For the CDR3, the DNA is TGTGCCAGCAGCCCCACAGGGGAAGGATGGGGCTACACCTTC. Its protein is CASSPTGEGWGYTF.

This clonotype occurred many times. The chain carries TRBV4-1 and TRBJ2-1; 7 nucleotides agree with TRBD1. With V trimmed by 0 bases and J by 1 base, 9 bases remained unmatched. Germline V gene sequence: CDR1 MGHRA, CDR2 YSYEKL. The CDR3 is 18 residues long. CDR3 region: CASSQDLGGLGSYNEQFF. CDR3 in DNA: TGCGCCAGCAGCCAAGATCTAGGGGGCCTCGGGTCCTACAATGAGCAGTTCTTC.

Only a few counts were recorded for this clonotype. The V and J genes are TRBV2 and TRBJ2-7; D is possibly TRBD1 or TRBD2 (5 bases each). The CDR3 covers 13 residues. Germline CDR1 and CDR2: SNHLY and FYNNEI. V dropped 7 bases and J dropped 11 bases, with 21 bases sitting between them. The CDR3 loop reads CASIRDPGPKEYF. The CDR3 DNA sequence: TGTGCCAGCATTCGGGACCCGGGCCCGAAGGAGTACTTC.

V and J are TRBV19 and TRBJ2-2; a weak D match, TRBD2 (7 bases). Per the germline V gene, CDR1 is LNHDA and CDR2 is SQIVND (reference sequence). With 3 bases removed from V and 5 bases from J, the gap between germline ends came to 13 bases. This CDR3 contains 15 residues. As DNA, the CDR3 is TGTGCCAGTAGTATCCGAGGGGGGGGGACCGGGGAGCTGTTTTTT. Translation: CASSIRGGGTGELFF. Drawing the rest from reference TRBV19 and TRBJ2-2, the complete variable domain is DGGITQSPKYLFRKEGQNVTLSCEQNLNHDAMYWYRQDPGQGLRLIYYSQIVNDFQKGDIAEGYSVSREKKESFPLTVTSAQKNPTAFYLCASSIRGGGTGELFFGEGSRLTVL.

This clonotype has only a few counts. V and J are TRBV7-9 and TRBJ1-4; 9 nucleotides align to TRBD1. CDR1 and CDR2 from the germline V gene are SEHNR and FQNEAQ (reference sequence). Unmatched junction bases numbered 5, after V lost 5 bases and J lost 4 bases. The CDR3 has 15 residues. The CDR3 region is CASSPGTGSNEKLFF. The CDR3, as DNA: TGTGCCAGCAGCCCCGGGACAGGGAGTAATGAAAAACTGTTTTTT. The complete variable domain, with remaining parts taken from reference TRBV7-9 and TRBJ1-4, reads DTGVSQNPRHKITKRGQNVTFRCDPISEHNRLYWYRQTLGQGPEFLTYFQNEAQLEKSRLLSDRFSAERPKGSFSTLEIQRTEQGDSAMYLCASSPGTGSNEKLFFGSGTQLSVL.

There are many counts of this clonotype. V is TRBV7-2 and J is TRBJ2-7, with D hard to call. Between the trimmed V and J ends, which lost 1 base and 0 bases, there was a span of 7 bases. The germline V gene encodes CDR1 SGHTA and CDR2 FQGNSA. This CDR3 spans 14 amino acids. The chain's CDR3 is CASSLVGFSYEQYF. In DNA form, the CDR3 reads TGTGCCAGCAGCTTAGTCGGCTTCTCCTACGAGCAGTACTTC.

CDR3 region: CSVIRGGLETQYF. The CDR3 DNA follows: TGCAGCGTTATTCGGGGGGGGCTGGAGACCCAGTACTTC. The V gene is TRBV29-1, the J gene TRBJ2-5, with 8 bases identical to TRBD2. Germline assignment: CDR1 SQVTM and CDR2 ANQGSEA. Unmatched junction bases numbered 7, after V lost 5 bases and J lost 5 bases. This CDR3 comprises 13 residues.

This clonotype was seen at least ten times. This chain links TRBV7-2 with TRBJ2-5; 9 bases line up with TRBD2. The CDR3 has 17 residues. CDR1 and CDR2 (germline): SGHTA, FQGNSA. With V trimmed by 2 bases and J by 4 bases, 11 bases remained unmatched. CDR3 loop: CASSLTAGGLARETQYF. CDR3 bases: TGTGCCAGCAGCTTAACTGCGGGGGGGCTCGCCCGAGAGACCCAGTACTTC.

Only a few counts were recorded for this clonotype. The chain recombines TRBV5-1 with TRBJ2-1; D not resolved. The V gene's germline CDR1 is SGHRS and CDR2 YFSETQ. This CDR3 has 13 residues. Trimming pared 1 base from V and 6 bases from J, leaving 8 bases between. The CDR3 protein is CASSLRVSNEQFF. The CDR3 DNA follows: TGCGCCAGCAGCTTGCGGGTCAGCAATGAGCAGTTCTTC.

The chain carries TRBV20-1 and TRBJ2-5; possible D gene TRBD2, 6 bases. The CDR3 is 14 amino acids. V was shortened by 3 bases and J by 4 bases, with 15 bases between the two germline ends. CDR1 and CDR2 (germline): DFQATT, SNEGSKA (reference sequence). CDR3 coding DNA: TGCAGTGCTAGCCTCCTAGTGGGGGGAGAGACCCAGTACTTC. As protein: CSASLLVGGETQYF.

This sequence joins TRBV5-4 and TRBJ2-7, with 8 bases fitting TRBD2. Germline-derived CDR1 and CDR2 are SGHNT and YYREEE (reference sequence). With V trimmed by 4 bases and J by 7 bases, 16 bases remained unmatched. This CDR3 spans 16 amino acids. CDR3: CASSPGPSGRAEEQYF. The DNA of the CDR3 is TGTGCCAGCAGCCCCGGCCCCAGCGGGAGAGCTGAGGAGCAGTACTTC.

The table lists this clonotype with many counts. V usage is TRBV7-9 and J usage is TRBJ1-2; TRBD1 might be the D (5 bases). The germline V gene has CDR1 SEHNR and CDR2 FQNEAQ (reference sequence). V lost 4 bases to trimming and J lost 9 bases, with 18 bases between them. The CDR3 extends over 14 amino acids. CDR3 sequence: CASSSNRGVERYTF. The CDR3 nucleotides read TGTGCCAGCAGCTCAAATAGGGGTGTAGAGCGCTACACCTTC.

This clonotype was seen ten or more times. The CDR3 sequence is CASSTQENTEAFF. CDR3 DNA sequence: TGTGCCAGCAGCACACAAGAGAACACTGAAGCTTTCTTT. The V and J genes are TRBV7-3 and TRBJ1-1; no reliable D call. The CDR3 runs to 13 residues. With 5 bases removed from V and 1 base from J, the gap between germline ends came to 8 bases. Germline V gene sequence: CDR1 SGHTA, CDR2 FQGTGA.

In nucleotides, the CDR3 is TGTGCCAGTAGTATTGCACATCTGAACACTGAAGCTTTCTTT. Amino acid sequence: CASSIAHLNTEAFF. The chain carries TRBV19 and TRBJ1-1; no reliable D call. V shed 3 bases and J shed 0 bases, with 8 bases lying between them. This CDR3 comprises 14 residues. Germline-derived CDR1 and CDR2 are LNHDA and SQIVND (reference sequence).

Many counts were recorded for this clonotype. The genes are TRBV7-3 and TRBJ2-1, with 13 bases lining up with TRBD2. Germline V gene data show CDR1 as SGHTA and CDR2 as FQGTGA. V lost 0 bases and J lost 7; bases outside the gene matches: 12. The length of the CDR3 is 19 residues. The CDR3 sequence is CASSLTITSGRALRNEQFF. Written as DNA, the CDR3 is TGTGCCAGCAGCTTAACTATAACTAGCGGGAGGGCCCTCAGAAATGAGCAGTTCTTC.

This clonotype was counted at least ten times. The chain has TRBV2 and TRBJ2-2, with 11 bases lining up with TRBD2. The CDR3 consists of 17 residues. From germline, CDR1 is SNHLY and CDR2 FYNNEI. V lost 3 bases, J lost 3 bases, and 6 bases stayed unmatched. CDR3 bases: TGTGCCAGCAGTGATCTTAGGACTAGCGGGTACACCGGGGAGCTGTTTTTT. It specifies CASSDLRTSGYTGELFF.